Each of the 13 T cell receptor beta chains below was sequenced from the same sample in a study of OX40 agonist ivuxolimab in advanced cancers. Generated by immunoSEQ multiplex PCR, the TCRdb table keeps only in-frame clones and is missing some. The sample holds 90,000 to 100,000 clones, roughly nine tenths seen once. Sequenced material: CD4+ or CD8+ T cells sorted from blood, taken in a trial of the OX40 agonist ivuxolimab. The receptors stem from an adult with an advanced solid tumor such as melanoma, head and neck, liver or kidney cancer.

V usage is TRBV7-2 and J usage is TRBJ1-5; D not resolved. CDR1 is SGHTA and CDR2 is FQGNSA in the germline V gene. The CDR3 spans 15 residues. The V end was cut by 0 bases, the J end by 1 base, with 7 bases between. The DNA of the CDR3 is TGTGCCAGCAGCTTAGCGAGGATAAGCAATCAGCCCCAGCATTTT. This encodes CASSLARISNQPQHF. The full variable domain, with the rest looked up from reference TRBV7-2 and TRBJ1-5, is GAGVSQSPSNKVTEKGKDVELRCDPISGHTALYWYRQSLGQGLEFLIYFQGNSAPDKSGLPSDRFSAERTGGSVSTLTIQRTQQEDSAVYLCASSLARISNQPQHFGDGTRLSIL.

The chain links TRBV2 to TRBJ2-5; D uncertain. The length of the CDR3 is 11 residues. CDR1 and CDR2 from the germline V gene are SNHLY and FYNNEI. The V and J ends lost 6 bases and 5 bases respectively, with 7 bases between them. Here the CDR3 DNA reads TGTGCCAGCAGCCCCGGGGAGACCCAGTACTTC. Amino acid sequence: CASSPGETQYF.

This chain links TRBV6-6 with TRBJ1-5; no reliable D call. V gave up 7 bases and J gave up 7 bases, with 17 bases separating them. The CDR3 spans 14 residues. CDR1 MNHNY and CDR2 SVGAGI come from the germline V gene (reference sequence). Here the CDR3 DNA reads TGTGCCAGCACCAGCCCCGGACTGTTCCAGCCCCAGCATTTT. This encodes CASTSPGLFQPQHF.

The chain combines TRBV6-1 with TRBJ1-1; D is unresolved. Germline assignment: CDR1 MNHNS and CDR2 SASEGT. This CDR3 comprises 13 residues. Trimming took off 7 bases at V and 7 bases at J, with 16 bases between the two ends. The chain's CDR3 is CASTEWQVGEAFF. The CDR3 coding sequence is TGTGCCAGCACCGAGTGGCAGGTCGGTGAAGCTTTCTTT.

This sequence joins TRBV7-9 and TRBJ2-3; D remains unclear. The V and J ends lost 4 bases and 1 base respectively, with 6 bases between them. CDR1 and CDR2 from the germline V gene are SEHNR and FQNEAQ (reference sequence). There are 13 residues in the CDR3. The CDR3 sequence is CASSSSGTDTQYF. In DNA, the CDR3 is TGTGCCAGCAGCTCCAGCGGCACAGATACGCAGTATTTT. The full variable domain, its missing parts supplied by reference TRBV7-9 and TRBJ2-3, is DTGVSQNPRHKITKRGQNVTFRCDPISEHNRLYWYRQTLGQGPEFLTYFQNEAQLEKSRLLSDRFSAERPKGSFSTLEIQRTEQGDSAMYLCASSSSGTDTQYFGPGTRLTVL.

V is TRBV19 and J is TRBJ2-5; D may be TRBD1 (5 bases). Germline values: CDR1 LNHDA, CDR2 SQIVND (reference sequence). Trimming left V 4 bases short and J 0 bases short, with 6 bases between. This CDR3 comprises 13 residues. The CDR3 DNA sequence: TGTGCCAGTAGTAAGACAGACCAAGAGACCCAGTACTTC. Translating it yields CASSKTDQETQYF.

This clone was recorded once. V and J are TRBV18 and TRBJ2-7; D is possibly TRBD2 (6 bases). The V gene's germline CDR1 is KGHSH and CDR2 LQKENI. The CDR3 sequence is 14 residues long. V dropped 2 bases and J dropped 3 bases, with 11 bases sitting between them. Here the CDR3 reads CASSPNSGLYEQYF. The CDR3 DNA reads TGTGCCAGCTCACCAAATAGCGGCCTCTACGAGCAGTACTTC.

This clone has a handful of counts. The genes are TRBV19 and TRBJ2-4; D may be TRBD2 (5 bases). The CDR3 length is 14 residues. Germline CDR1 and CDR2: LNHDA and SQIVND (reference sequence). Trimming took off 1 base at V and 8 bases at J, with 12 bases between the two ends. CDR3 coding DNA: TGTGCCAGTAGTATAGGAGGAGGACGGGACATTCAGTACTTC. Amino acid sequence: CASSIGGGRDIQYF.

This clone was counted between two and nine times. The chain recombines TRBV11-2 with TRBJ2-3; no definite D call. Germline V gene lookup returns CDR1 SGHAT and CDR2 FQNNGV. The CDR3 length is 16 residues. Deletions cut 5 bases from V and 6 bases from J, with 21 bases between. Here the CDR3 reads CASSLNLLRWIDTQYF. The CDR3 DNA reads as TGTGCCAGCAGCCTAAACTTATTGCGATGGATCGATACGCAGTATTTT.

V and J are TRBV2 and TRBJ1-2; D might be TRBD1 (5 bases). This CDR3 has 14 residues. Per the germline V gene, CDR1 is SNHLY and CDR2 is FYNNEI. Trimming pared 5 bases from V and 1 base from J, leaving 11 bases between. CDR3 sequence (DNA): TGTGCCAGCAGTCTAGGGACGGATAACTATGGCTACACCTTC. It encodes CASSLGTDNYGYTF.

V gene TRBV11-2 combines with J gene TRBJ1-4; D may be TRBD1 (6 bases). The CDR3 totals 15 residues. The germline CDR1 and CDR2 sequences are SGHAT and FQNNGV. V shed 4 bases and J shed 1 base, with 10 bases lying between them. In DNA form, the CDR3 reads TGTGCCAGCAGCTACAGGGATGTAACTAATGAAAAACTGTTTTTT. Protein sequence: CASSYRDVTNEKLFF. Using reference TRBV11-2 and TRBJ1-4 for the parts outside the CDR3, the full variable domain is EAGVAQSPRYKIIEKRQSVAFWCNPISGHATLYWYQQILGQGPKLLIQFQNNGVVDDSQLPKDRFSAERLKGVDSTLKIQPAKLEDSAVYLCASSYRDVTNEKLFFGSGTQLSVL.

J is TRBJ2-2 and V is TRBV4-2; 8 nucleotides line up with TRBD2. Losses at the gene ends were 1 base for V and 7 bases for J; bases not matched to a gene: 11. Germline values: CDR1 LGHNA, CDR2 YNFKEQ. The CDR3 consists of 17 residues. DNA for the CDR3: TGTGCCAGCAGCCAAGTGAGCAGCGGGAGAGAGGTCGGGGAGCTGTTTTTT. Protein product: CASSQVSSGREVGELFF.

V gene TRBV10-3 combines with J gene TRBJ1-6; D is unclear. This CDR3 region has 13 residues. Germline loops: CDR1 ENHRY, CDR2 SYGVKD. V was trimmed by 6 bases and J by 3 bases, leaving 6 bases between them. The CDR3 nucleotides are TGTGCCATCAGCAGTGACTATAATTCACCCCTCCACTTT. This encodes CAISSDYNSPLHF.